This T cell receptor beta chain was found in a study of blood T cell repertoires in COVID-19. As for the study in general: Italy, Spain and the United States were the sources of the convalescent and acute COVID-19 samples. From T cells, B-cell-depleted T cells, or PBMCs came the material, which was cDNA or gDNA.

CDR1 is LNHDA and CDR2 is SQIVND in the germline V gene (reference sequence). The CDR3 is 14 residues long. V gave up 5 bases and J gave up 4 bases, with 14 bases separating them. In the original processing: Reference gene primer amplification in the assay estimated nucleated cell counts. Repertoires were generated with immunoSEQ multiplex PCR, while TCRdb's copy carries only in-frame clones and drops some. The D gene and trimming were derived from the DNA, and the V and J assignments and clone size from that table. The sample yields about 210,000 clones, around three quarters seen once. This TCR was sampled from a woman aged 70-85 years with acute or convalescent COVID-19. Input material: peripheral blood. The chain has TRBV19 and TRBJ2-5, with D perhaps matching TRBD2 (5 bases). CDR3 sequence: CASSSDSGRETQYF. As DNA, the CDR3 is TGTGCCAGTAGTTCAGACTCGGGAAGAGAGACCCAGTACTTC.